The source of this T cell receptor beta chain is a study of tumor and adjacent non-tumor tissue in lung cancer. The study's findings and limits: Shorter survival was associated with higher TCR diversity in tumors. Significantly higher TCR diversity was found in tumor than normal lung. Normal lung showed higher cumulative top 100 clone frequency than tumor.

There are 12 residues in the CDR3. The germline V and J ends were trimmed by 7 bases and 7 bases, with 10 bases remaining between them. Germline CDR1 is LNHDA and CDR2 is SQIVND (reference sequence). The table lists this clonotype with a few counts. Its cognate antigen is unknown. RNA was extracted from bulk tissue without any cell sorting. The library came from three nested PCR rounds adapted from ARM-PCR protocols. MiXCR was run by TCRdb on the multiplex PCR reads, yielding one entry per CDR3 protein. The table includes more than 75,000 distinct CDR3 sequences, 65% to 75% detected once. This TCR derives from a woman between 70 and 85 years old with non-small cell lung cancer. Sequenced sample: lung tumor tissue. The chain is built from TRBV19 and TRBJ2-2; no reliable D call. The CDR3 spells CASKRGYGELFF. CDR3 bases: TGTGCCAGTAAACGAGGATACGGGGAGCTGTTTTTT. Based on the CDR3 plus reference TRBV19 and TRBJ2-2, the full variable domain is DGGITQSPKYLFRKEGQNVTLSCEQNLNHDAMYWYRQDPGQGLRLIYYSQIVNDFQKGDIAEGYSVSREKKESFPLTVTSAQKNPTAFYLCASKRGYGELFFGEGSRLTVL.